A single sample is the source of the 27 T cell receptor beta chains below, sequenced in a study of T cell responses to AZD1222 COVID-19 vaccine. Produced via immunoSEQ multiplex PCR; TCRdb's table is partial and in-frame only. The sample has 160,000 or so clones, around nine tenths seen once. The sample was peripheral blood, taken 28 days after the second AZD1222 dose. These receptors were collected from an adult who received the AZD1222 COVID-19 vaccine.

This chain connects TRBV30 to TRBJ1-2; D remains ambiguous. V was shortened by 2 bases and J by 8 bases, with 15 bases between the two germline ends. Germline loops: CDR1 GTSNPN, CDR2 SVGIG (reference sequence). The length of the CDR3 is 13 residues. CDR3 sequence reads: CAWSIYGLRGYTF. CDR3 nucleotide sequence: TGTGCCTGGAGTATCTACGGTCTGAGAGGCTACACCTTC.

About this clone itself: The same CDR3 also results from other DNA sequences found in this sample. The V gene is TRBV27, the J gene TRBJ2-6; D remains unclear. V was pared by 2 bases and J by 4 bases, with 9 bases between. Germline V gene lookup returns CDR1 MNHEY and CDR2 SMNVEV (reference sequence). CDR3 length: 15 amino acids. The CDR3 loop reads CASSLGVSGANVLTF. The CDR3 nucleotides are TGTGCCAGCAGTTTAGGGGTATCGGGGGCCAACGTCCTGACTTTC.

The sample holds a few counts of this clone. V is TRBV20-1 and J is TRBJ1-1, with no clear D. Germline V gene lookup returns CDR1 DFQATT and CDR2 SNEGSKA (reference sequence). Trimming shortened V by 1 base and J by 7 bases, and 4 bases separated the two germline ends. This CDR3 has 10 amino acids. The CDR3: CSARGGEAFF. The CDR3 DNA follows: TGCAGTGCTAGAGGGGGTGAAGCTTTCTTT.

The chain recombines TRBV7-9 with TRBJ2-7; 9 bases are shared with TRBD1. The CDR3 has 16 residues. Germline V gene data show CDR1 as SEHNR and CDR2 as FQNEAQ (reference sequence). Trimming at V came to 1 base and at J to 0 bases, leaving 4 bases not matched to a gene. The CDR3 sequence is CASSLGGQGTSYEQYF. Here the CDR3 DNA reads TGTGCCAGCAGCTTAGGGGGACAGGGAACCTCCTACGAGCAGTACTTC.

V usage is TRBV15 and J usage is TRBJ2-1; unclear D gene. The CDR3 loop spans 15 amino acids. Germline V CDR1 and CDR2: LNHNV, YYDKDF (reference sequence). Trimming shortened V by 5 bases and J by 0 bases, and 11 bases separated the two germline ends. CDR3 sequence: CATSGRVSSYNEQFF. Written as DNA, the CDR3 is TGTGCCACCAGCGGTAGGGTGAGCTCCTACAATGAGCAGTTCTTC. The whole variable domain, filled in from reference TRBV15 and TRBJ2-1, reads DAMVIQNPRYQVTQFGKPVTLSCSQTLNHNVMYWYQQKSSQAPKLLFHYYDKDFNNEADTPDNFQSRRPNTSFCFLDIRSPGLGDTAMYLCATSGRVSSYNEQFFGPGTRLTVL.

This clone was seen more than once but under ten times. The chain uses TRBV5-1 and TRBJ2-2, with D uncertain. The CDR3 consists of 16 residues. Looked up from germline, CDR1 is SGHRS and CDR2 is YFSETQ. V was clipped by 2 bases and J by 5 bases, with 16 bases between them. Written as DNA, the CDR3 is TGCGCCAGCAGCTTTCGGGCAGGAGAAGGGACCGGGGAGCTGTTTTTT. Translated, it gives CASSFRAGEGTGELFF.

The chain couples TRBV28 to TRBJ2-2, with a tentative D call TRBD2 (5 bases). The ends were cut back, 4 bases at V and 4 bases at J, with 13 bases in the middle. The germline gives CDR1 MDHEN, CDR2 SYDVKM. CDR3 length: 15 residues. For the CDR3, the DNA is TGTGCCAGCAGTTCACATAGCGAGATCACCGGGGAGCTGTTTTTT. Encoded protein: CASSSHSEITGELFF. Using reference TRBV28 and TRBJ2-2 for the parts outside the CDR3, the full variable domain is DVKVTQSSRYLVKRTGEKVFLECVQDMDHENMFWYRQDPGLGLRLIYFSYDVKMKEKGDIPEGYSVSREKKERFSLILESASTNQTSMYLCASSSHSEITGELFFGEGSRLTVL.

This sequence joins TRBV7-8 and TRBJ2-2, with 9 bases lining up with TRBD2. The ends lost 6 bases at V and 4 bases at J; junction bases unmatched: 3. Germline V gene sequence: CDR1 SGHVS, CDR2 FQNEAQ. The CDR3 length is 14 residues. The chain's CDR3 is CASRLAGPTGELFF. CDR3 in DNA: TGTGCCAGCAGGCTAGCGGGACCCACCGGGGAGCTGTTTTTT.

The J gene is TRBJ1-1, the V gene TRBV19; maybe TRBD1 (6 bases). The CDR3 has 14 residues. Trimming removed 7 bases at V and 4 bases at J, with 16 bases between. CDR1 and CDR2 from the germline V gene are LNHDA and SQIVND (reference sequence). CDR3 in amino acids: CASNLNRDGTEAFF. CDR3 sequence (DNA): TGTGCCAGTAACTTAAACAGGGACGGCACTGAAGCTTTCTTT.

This clone was seen a handful of times. The rearrangement joins TRBV18 to TRBJ1-2; tentatively, D is TRBD1 (5 bases). The germline gives CDR1 KGHSH, CDR2 LQKENI. This CDR3 spans 13 amino acids. V was shortened by 2 bases and J by 6 bases, with 10 bases between the two germline ends. The CDR3 DNA reads TGTGCCAGCTCACCATTGGGGGGAGATGGCTACACCTTC. This codes for CASSPLGGDGYTF. Supplemented by reference TRBV18 and TRBJ1-2, the full variable domain reads NAGVMQNPRHLVRRRGQEARLRCSPMKGHSHVYWYRQLPEEGLKFMVYLQKENIIDESGMPKERFSAEFPKEGPSILRIQQVVRGDSAAYFCASSPLGGDGYTFGSGTRLTVV.

The chain recombines TRBV6-2 or TRBV6-3 with TRBJ1-5; unclear D gene. V was clipped by 0 bases and J by 4 bases, with 7 bases between them. CDR3 length equals 14 residues. CDR1 is MNHEY and CDR2 is SVGEGT in the germline V gene. This CDR3 is CASSYSSRNQPQHF. The CDR3, as DNA: TGTGCCAGCAGTTACTCGTCAAGAAATCAGCCCCAGCATTTT.

This clone was found once. The gene calls are TRBV6-1 and TRBJ1-5; no clear D gene. CDR1 and CDR2 from the germline V gene are MNHNS and SASEGT. This CDR3 has 17 residues. V gave up 3 bases and J gave up 2 bases, with 17 bases separating them. The CDR3 bases are TGTGCCAGCAGTGAGTGGCCCAAGGAGGCAGGCAATCAGCCCCAGCATTTT. Translating gives CASSEWPKEAGNQPQHF.

The CDR3 sequence: CASSLLFDRLVGNEQFF. As DNA, the CDR3 is TGTGCCAGCAGCTTACTCTTCGACAGGCTCGTTGGGAATGAGCAGTTCTTC. The chain joins TRBV11-2 to TRBJ2-1, with TRBD1 as a possible D gene (6 bases). There are 17 residues in the CDR3. V shed 2 bases and J shed 7 bases, with 21 bases lying between them. Per germline, CDR1 SGHAT and CDR2 FQNNGV.

The chain is built from TRBV7-8 and TRBJ1-4; TRBD1 might be the D (6 bases). This CDR3 contains 15 residues. V was clipped by 2 bases and J by 7 bases, with 14 bases between them. Germline V lookup: CDR1 SGHVS, CDR2 FQNEAQ. CDR3: CASSLKQGSGEKLFF. CDR3 coding DNA: TGTGCCAGCAGCTTAAAACAGGGTTCGGGTGAAAAACTGTTTTTT.

The genes are TRBV15 and TRBJ1-4, with TRBD1 matching 10 bases. Germline CDR1 LNHNV, CDR2 YYDKDF (reference sequence). The J segment lost 8 bases and the V segment lost 3 bases, leaving 6 bases of the junction unmatched. The CDR3 has 15 residues. The CDR3 sequence is CATSSDRGRQEKLFF. CDR3 coding DNA: TGTGCCACCAGCAGCGACAGGGGGCGACAGGAAAAACTGTTTTTT.

The chain is built from TRBV10-3 and TRBJ1-3; no reliable D call. CDR3 length equals 16 residues. Deletions cut 6 bases from V and 0 bases from J, with 15 bases between. Per germline, CDR1 ENHRY and CDR2 SYGVKD. The CDR3 nucleotides read TGTGCCATCAGGACCGCGCGAGGTCTCTCTGGAAACACCATATATTTT. It codes for CAIRTARGLSGNTIYF.

The chain is built from TRBV3-1 (or the pseudogene TRBV3-2) and TRBJ2-7; D perhaps matches TRBD2 (6 bases). The CDR3 extends over 12 amino acids. CDR1 LGHDT and CDR2 YNNKEL come from the germline V gene (reference sequence). The V end lost 4 bases, the J end lost 3 bases, and 7 bases lay between the germline ends. CDR3 sequence: CASSRGVYEQYF. CDR3 DNA: TGTGCCAGCAGCCGGGGGGTCTACGAGCAGTACTTC.

This sequence joins TRBV11-2 and TRBJ1-1; a weak D match, TRBD1 (5 bases). This CDR3 comprises 17 residues. CDR1 SGHAT and CDR2 FQNNGV come from the germline V gene. V lost 4 bases, J lost 6 bases, and 24 bases lay in between. CDR3: CASSSHRILRGGAEAFF. The CDR3 DNA follows: TGTGCCAGCAGCTCCCACCGAATACTACGTGGGGGAGCTGAAGCTTTCTTT. The complete variable domain, with remaining parts taken from reference TRBV11-2 and TRBJ1-1, reads EAGVAQSPRYKIIEKRQSVAFWCNPISGHATLYWYQQILGQGPKLLIQFQNNGVVDDSQLPKDRFSAERLKGVDSTLKIQPAKLEDSAVYLCASSSHRILRGGAEAFFGQGTRLTVV.

The chain has TRBV28 and TRBJ1-1, with D maybe TRBD1 (5 bases). Trimming took 3 bases from V and 3 from J, leaving 14 bases between them. The V gene's germline CDR1 is MDHEN and CDR2 SYDVKM. The CDR3 contains 15 residues. Here the CDR3 DNA reads TGTGCCAGCAGTTTGGGGCTGAGGGGTGACACTGAAGCTTTCTTT. It encodes CASSLGLRGDTEAFF.

The genes are TRBV28 and TRBJ1-3; D unresolved. The CDR3 runs to 15 residues. V was clipped by 7 bases and J by 0 bases, with 13 bases between them. The germline CDR1 and CDR2 sequences are MDHEN and SYDVKM. CDR3 region: CASTPQINSGNTIYF. The CDR3 DNA is TGTGCCAGCACTCCCCAGATAAACTCTGGAAACACCATATATTTT. Drawing the rest from reference TRBV28 and TRBJ1-3, the complete variable domain is DVKVTQSSRYLVKRTGEKVFLECVQDMDHENMFWYRQDPGLGLRLIYFSYDVKMKEKGDIPEGYSVSREKKERFSLILESASTNQTSMYLCASTPQINSGNTIYFGEGSWLTVV.

This clone was seen a single time. The rearrangement joins TRBV28 to TRBJ2-5; no firm D call. V was shortened by 3 bases and J by 4 bases, with 12 bases between the two germline ends. Germline V CDR1 and CDR2: MDHEN, SYDVKM. This CDR3 has 14 amino acids. The CDR3 DNA sequence: TGTGCCAGCAGTTTCTTAAACAGACCAGAGACCCAGTACTTC. Its translation: CASSFLNRPETQYF.

The gene calls are TRBV5-4 and TRBJ1-6, with D unclear. Per the germline V gene, CDR1 is SGHNT and CDR2 is YYREEE (reference sequence). This CDR3 region has 16 residues. Trimming removed 4 bases from V and 0 bases from J, with 11 bases in between. CDR3 region: CASSPGGRSYNSPLHF. The CDR3 nucleotides are TGTGCCAGCAGCCCGGGTGGCCGCTCCTATAATTCACCCCTCCACTTT. Variable domain in full (rest from reference TRBV5-4 and TRBJ1-6): ETGVTQSPTHLIKTRGQQVTLRCSSQSGHNTVSWYQQALGQGPQFIFQYYREEENGRGNFPPRFSGLQFPNYSSELNVNALELDDSALYLCASSPGGRSYNSPLHFGNGTRLTVT.

This chain joins TRBV29-1 and TRBJ2-7; D not certain. Trimming took 6 bases from V and 4 from J, leaving 22 bases between them. Germline values: CDR1 SQVTM, CDR2 ANQGSEA. The CDR3 is 15 amino acids. CDR3 sequence (DNA): TGCAGCGTGATCGGGCAAGGTGCAAACCTTTACGAGCAGTACTTC. Translating gives CSVIGQGANLYEQYF.

CDR3 residues: CASSYSLPQGPQHF. The DNA of the CDR3 is TGTGCCAGCAGTTACTCCCTACCTCAGGGGCCCCAGCATTTT. This chain links TRBV6-5 with TRBJ1-5, with a weak D call TRBD1 (5 bases). The CDR3 length is 14 residues. Germline V lookup: CDR1 MNHEY, CDR2 SVGAGI. Trimming stripped 0 bases from V and 9 bases from J, with 12 bases between.

The chain employs TRBV29-1 and TRBJ1-1; weak D call: TRBD1 (5 bases). CDR3 length: 10 amino acids. Germline-derived CDR1 and CDR2 are SQVTM and ANQGSEA. V was trimmed by 4 bases and J by 6 bases, leaving 6 bases between them. CDR3 residues: CSVGGAEAFF. Here the CDR3 DNA reads TGCAGCGTTGGGGGCGCTGAAGCTTTCTTT.

V usage is TRBV7-9 and J usage is TRBJ1-1, with D perhaps matching TRBD1 (6 bases). Germline CDR1 SEHNR, CDR2 FQNEAQ (reference sequence). This CDR3 spans 13 amino acids. The V gene lost 5 bases and the J gene lost 8 bases, with 15 bases spanning the gap. CDR3: CASSVTQGVEAFF. CDR3 nucleotide sequence: TGTGCCAGCAGCGTAACACAGGGCGTAGAAGCTTTCTTT.

The gene calls are TRBV30 and TRBJ1-2; tentative D call: TRBD1 (6 bases). V shed 3 bases and J shed 12 bases, with 14 bases lying between them. The V gene's germline CDR1 is GTSNPN and CDR2 SVGIG (reference sequence). The CDR3 has 11 residues. The CDR3 sequence: CAWSRGLRNTF. CDR3 DNA sequence: TGTGCCTGGAGCAGGGGCCTTAGAAACACCTTC. The whole variable domain, remainder taken from reference TRBV30 and TRBJ1-2, is SQTIHQWPATLVQPVGSPLSLECTVEGTSNPNLYWYRQAAGRGLQLLFYSVGIGQISSEVPQNLSASRPQDRQFILSSKKLLLSDSGFYLCAWSRGLRNTFGSGTRLTVV.